This T cell receptor beta chain emerged from a study of cytomegalovirus exposure and HLA in healthy donors. On the study more broadly: Of the donors genotyped, about 390 in all, less than 90% fell in the Caucasian-associated ancestry cluster. Broader study findings: TCR beta chain V- and J-gene trimming was linked, in a later analysis, to a missense variant in DCLRE1C.

Remarks on this clone: Its target is not known.

With 60 Vbeta and 13 Jbeta primers, the PCR was carried out. In the original workflow: A follow-up analysis tallied tens of millions of unique TCR beta chains, roughly 10 million shared. This table comes from immunoSEQ multiplex PCR, and its TCRdb copy is limited to in-frame clones, with some not included. V and J calls and clone size are those listed in that table; D and trimming were worked out from the DNA. Recorded for this sample: tens of thousands of clones. The TCR was taken from a man in his forties in good health and CMV-seronegative. Sequencing was carried out using PBMCs.

CDR3 residues: CASRDRALSNQPQHF. The CDR3 coding sequence is TGTGCCAGCAGGGACAGGGCTTTAAGCAATCAGCCCCAGCATTTT. V and J are TRBV28 and TRBJ1-5, with TRBD1 matching over 8 bases. CDR3 length equals 15 residues. The trim removed 6 bases at V and 1 base at J, leaving 5 bases unmatched. Germline-derived CDR1 and CDR2 are MDHEN and SYDVKM.